This T cell receptor (beta chain) emerged from a study of identical twins. This clonotype was detected only a few times. The junction had 5 bases not matched to a gene; V was cut back by 6 bases and J by 7 bases. This CDR3 has 13 amino acids. TCRdb reprocessed the 5' RACE reads via MiXCR and lists one record per CDR3 protein. Here the sample spans fewer than 250,000 distinct CDR3 sequences, about 7% being singletons. Separately, the same data were catalogued under a study of yellow fever vaccine responses in identical twins.

The receptor was isolated from a woman aged 18-29 years in good health. The material sequenced was memory (CD45RO+) T cells sorted from blood. This chain connects TRBV12-3 or TRBV12-4 to TRBJ2-1; 8 bases match TRBD2. CDR3 sequence: CASSGGVWNEQFF. The CDR3 DNA sequence: TGTGCCAGCAGCGGGGGGGTTTGGAATGAGCAGTTCTTC.